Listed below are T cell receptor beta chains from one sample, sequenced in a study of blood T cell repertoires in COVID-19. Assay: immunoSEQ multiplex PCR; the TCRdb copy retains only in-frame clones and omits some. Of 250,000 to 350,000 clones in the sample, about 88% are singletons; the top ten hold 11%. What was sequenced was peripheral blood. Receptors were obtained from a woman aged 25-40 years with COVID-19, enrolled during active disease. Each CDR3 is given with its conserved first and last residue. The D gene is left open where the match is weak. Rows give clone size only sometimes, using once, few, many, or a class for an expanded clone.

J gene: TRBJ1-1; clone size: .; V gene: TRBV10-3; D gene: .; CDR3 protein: CAISETERGEAFF; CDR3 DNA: TGTGCCATCAGTGAGACGGAAAGGGGTGAAGCTTTCTTT
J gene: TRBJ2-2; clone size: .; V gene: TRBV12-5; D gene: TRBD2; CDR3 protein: CASGLVRRGLAGSMNTGELFF; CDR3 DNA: TGTGCTAGTGGTTTGGTACGTCGGGGACTAGCGGGATCCATGAACACCGGGGAGCTGTTTTTT
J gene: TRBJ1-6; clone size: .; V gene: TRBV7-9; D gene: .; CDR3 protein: CASSLVADTTAFHF; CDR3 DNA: TGTGCCAGCAGCTTAGTAGCGGACACAACCGCTTTCCACTTT
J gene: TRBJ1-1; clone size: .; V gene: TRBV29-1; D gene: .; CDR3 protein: CSVEDRGEGAFF; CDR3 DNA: TGCAGCGTTGAAGATCGAGGGGAGGGAGCTTTCTTT
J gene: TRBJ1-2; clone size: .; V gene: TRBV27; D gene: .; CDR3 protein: CASSFRTHYGYTF; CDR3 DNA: TGTGCCAGCAGTTTCCGGACACACTATGGCTACACCTTC
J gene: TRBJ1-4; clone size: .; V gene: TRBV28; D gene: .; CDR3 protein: CASTLAPREKLFF; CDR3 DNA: TGTGCCAGCACCCTGGCCCCGAGGGAAAAACTGTTTTTT
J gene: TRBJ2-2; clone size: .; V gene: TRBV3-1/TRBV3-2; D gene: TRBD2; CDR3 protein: CASSPQAGGTGELFF; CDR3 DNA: TGTGCCAGCAGCCCACAAGCGGGAGGAACAGGGGAGCTGTTTTTT
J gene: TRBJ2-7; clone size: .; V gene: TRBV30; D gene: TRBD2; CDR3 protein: CAWTSGLGEQYF; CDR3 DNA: TGTGCCTGGACTAGCGGTCTAGGCGAGCAGTACTTC
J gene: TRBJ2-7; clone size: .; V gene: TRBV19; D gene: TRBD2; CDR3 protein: CASMAAGGYYEQYF; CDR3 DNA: TGTGCCAGTATGGCGGCGGGAGGGTACTACGAGCAGTACTTC
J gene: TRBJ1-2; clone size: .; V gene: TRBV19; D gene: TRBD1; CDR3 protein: CASRATGVVYGYTF; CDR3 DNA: TGTGCCAGTAGGGCAACAGGGGTAGTCTATGGCTACACCTTC
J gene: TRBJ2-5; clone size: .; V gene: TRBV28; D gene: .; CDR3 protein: CASSFREETQYF; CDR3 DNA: TGTGCCAGCAGTTTCCGGGAAGAGACCCAGTACTTC
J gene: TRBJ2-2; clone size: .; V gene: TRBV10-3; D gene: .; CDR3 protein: CAISGTGELFF; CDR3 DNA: TGTGCCATTTCCGGTACCGGGGAGCTGTTTTTT
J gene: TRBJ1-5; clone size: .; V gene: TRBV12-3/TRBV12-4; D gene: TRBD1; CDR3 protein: CASSRGTDQPQHF; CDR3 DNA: TGTGCCAGCAGCCGAGGGACAGATCAGCCCCAGCATTTT
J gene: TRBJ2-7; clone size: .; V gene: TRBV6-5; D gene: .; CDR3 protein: CASRSPSSVAYEQYF; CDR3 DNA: TGTGCCAGCAGGTCCCCGTCTAGCGTCGCCTACGAGCAGTACTTC
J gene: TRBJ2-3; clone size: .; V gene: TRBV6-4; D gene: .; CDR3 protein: CASSQTVTRSTDTQYF; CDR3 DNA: TGTGCCAGCAGCCAAACGGTTACTCGCAGCACAGATACGCAGTATTTT
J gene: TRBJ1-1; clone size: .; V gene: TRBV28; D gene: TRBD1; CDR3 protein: CASSPGTEMNTEAFF; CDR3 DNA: TGTGCCAGCAGTCCCGGGACAGAAATGAACACTGAAGCTTTCTTT
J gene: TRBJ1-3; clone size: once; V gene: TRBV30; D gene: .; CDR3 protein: CARRSGNTIYF; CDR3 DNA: TGTGCCCGTCGGAGTGGAAACACCATATATTTT
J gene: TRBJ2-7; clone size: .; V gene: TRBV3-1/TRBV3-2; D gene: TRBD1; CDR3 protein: CASTMGQGPYEQYF; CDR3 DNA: TGTGCCAGCACTATGGGACAGGGGCCCTACGAGCAGTACTTC
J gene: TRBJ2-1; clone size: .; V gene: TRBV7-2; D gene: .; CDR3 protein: CASRSTSFNEQFF; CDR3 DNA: TGTGCCAGCAGGTCCACTAGTTTCAATGAGCAGTTCTTC
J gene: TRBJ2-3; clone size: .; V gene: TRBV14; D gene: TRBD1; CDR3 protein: CASSLRTGEASTDTQYF; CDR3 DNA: TGTGCCAGCAGCCTCAGGACAGGGGAGGCAAGCACAGATACGCAGTATTTT
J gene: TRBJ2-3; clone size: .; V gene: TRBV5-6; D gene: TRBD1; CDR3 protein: CASSQTGYGGRDTDTQYF; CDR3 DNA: TGTGCCAGCAGCCAGACAGGGTACGGCGGTCGAGACACAGATACGCAGTATTTT
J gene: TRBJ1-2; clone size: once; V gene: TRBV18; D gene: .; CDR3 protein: CASSPNQGRGYTF; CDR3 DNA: TGTGCCAGCTCACCGAATCAGGGCCGGGGCTACACCTTC
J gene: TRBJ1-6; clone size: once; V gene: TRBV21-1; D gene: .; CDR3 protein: CASSNTGGPLHF; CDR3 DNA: TGTGCCAGCAGCAATACAGGGGGGCCCCTCCACTTT
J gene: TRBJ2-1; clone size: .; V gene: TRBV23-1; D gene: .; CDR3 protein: CATTVQASSYNEQFF; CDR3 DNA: TGCGCCACTACGGTCCAGGCGTCCTCCTACAATGAGCAGTTCTTC
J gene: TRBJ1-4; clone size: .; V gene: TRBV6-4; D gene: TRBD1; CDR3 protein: CASSQDRGPNEKLFF; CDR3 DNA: TGTGCCAGCAGTCAAGACAGGGGACCTAATGAAAAACTGTTTTTT
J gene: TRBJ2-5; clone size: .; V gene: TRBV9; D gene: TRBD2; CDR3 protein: CASSAEETSGSETQYF; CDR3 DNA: TGTGCCAGCAGCGCCGAAGAGACTAGCGGGAGCGAGACCCAGTACTTC
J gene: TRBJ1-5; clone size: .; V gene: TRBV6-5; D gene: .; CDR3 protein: CASSWNRDLTPQHF; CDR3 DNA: TGTGCCAGCAGTTGGAACAGGGACCTTACGCCCCAGCATTTT
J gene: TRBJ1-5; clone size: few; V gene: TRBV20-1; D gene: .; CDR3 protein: CSASAGNSNQPQHF; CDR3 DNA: TGCAGTGCTAGTGCAGGGAATAGCAATCAGCCCCAGCATTTT
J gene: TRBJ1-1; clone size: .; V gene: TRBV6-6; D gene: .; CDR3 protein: CASSYLSGTEAFF; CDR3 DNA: TGTGCCAGCAGTTATCTGTCGGGCACTGAAGCTTTCTTT
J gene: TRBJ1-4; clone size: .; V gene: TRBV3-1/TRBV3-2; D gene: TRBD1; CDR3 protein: CASSLQGEAEKLFF; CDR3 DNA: TGTGCCAGCAGCCTTCAGGGGGAGGCTGAAAAACTGTTTTTT
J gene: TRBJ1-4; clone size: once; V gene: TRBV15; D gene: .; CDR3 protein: CATSRVRSEKLFF; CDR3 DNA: TGTGCCACCAGCAGAGTGCGGTCTGAAAAACTGTTTTTT
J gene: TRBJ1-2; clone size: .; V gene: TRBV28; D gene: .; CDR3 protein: CASSSTRGYYGYTF; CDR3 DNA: TGTGCCAGCAGCTCTACGCGGGGGTACTATGGCTACACCTTC
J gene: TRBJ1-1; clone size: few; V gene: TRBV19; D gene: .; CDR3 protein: CASTPAGWSTEAFF; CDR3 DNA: TGTGCCAGTACTCCGGCAGGGTGGAGCACTGAAGCTTTCTTT
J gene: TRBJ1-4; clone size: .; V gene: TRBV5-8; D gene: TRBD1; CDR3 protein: CASSLRGQVNEKLFF; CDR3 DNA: TGTGCCAGCAGCTTACGGGGACAGGTTAATGAAAAACTGTTTTTT
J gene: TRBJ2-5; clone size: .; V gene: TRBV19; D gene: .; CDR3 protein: CASRGADRTQYF; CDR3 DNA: TGTGCCAGCCGCGGGGCCGATAGGACCCAGTACTTC
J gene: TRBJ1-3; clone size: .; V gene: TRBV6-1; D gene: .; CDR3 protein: CASSVLALGRVSGNTIYF; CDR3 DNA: TGTGCCAGCAGTGTATTAGCCCTAGGTCGGGTCTCTGGAAACACCATATATTTT
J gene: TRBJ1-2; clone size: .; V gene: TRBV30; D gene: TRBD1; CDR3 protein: CAWSVRGLNYGYTF; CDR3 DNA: TGTGCCTGGAGTGTGAGGGGGCTAAACTATGGCTACACCTTC
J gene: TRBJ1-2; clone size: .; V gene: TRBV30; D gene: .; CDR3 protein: CAWSVYQGSGYTF; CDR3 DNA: TGTGCCTGGAGTGTCTACCAGGGCTCTGGCTACACCTTC
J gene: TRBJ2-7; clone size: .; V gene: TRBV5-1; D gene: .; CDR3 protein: CASSFIRGYEQYF; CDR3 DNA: TGCGCCAGCAGCTTTATACGGGGTTACGAGCAGTACTTC
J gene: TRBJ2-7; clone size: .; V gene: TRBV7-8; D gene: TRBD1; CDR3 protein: CASSLVQGDEQYF; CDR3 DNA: TGTGCCAGCAGCTTAGTACAGGGGGATGAGCAGTACTTC
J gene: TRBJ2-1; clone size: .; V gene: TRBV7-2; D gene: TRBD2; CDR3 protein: CASSFLSGRDRNEQFF; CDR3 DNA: TGTGCCAGCAGCTTCCTTAGCGGGAGGGACCGCAATGAGCAGTTCTTC
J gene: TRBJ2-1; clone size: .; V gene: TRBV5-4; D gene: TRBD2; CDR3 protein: CASSSPGLDYNEQFF; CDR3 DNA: TGTGCCAGCAGCTCGCCGGGACTAGACTACAATGAGCAGTTCTTC
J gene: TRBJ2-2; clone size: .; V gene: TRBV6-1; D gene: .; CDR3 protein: CASSEEVGRAGELFF; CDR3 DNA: TGTGCCAGCAGTGAAGAGGTGGGCCGTGCCGGGGAGCTGTTTTTT
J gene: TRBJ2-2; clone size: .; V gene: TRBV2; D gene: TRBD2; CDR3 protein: CAGRTSGKYGELFF; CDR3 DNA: TGTGCCGGACGGACTAGCGGGAAATACGGGGAGCTGTTTTTT